This T cell receptor beta chain was sequenced in a study of CXCR3-negative and CXCR3-positive naive CD8 T cells. Germline CDR1 SGHKS, CDR2 YYEKEE (reference sequence). CDR3 length: 18 residues. On this clonotype itself: As yet, its antigen is unknown.

General observations from the study: When CXCR3-positive naive cells were set against CXCR3-negative naive cells, the former had more hydrophobic TRB CDR3s. Each naive subset displayed comparably high diversity, whereas memory CD8+ cells displayed much lower diversity. Unlike memory cells, which differed, naive CXCR3-negative and CXCR3-positive cells had similar TRBV-TRBJ usage. With CXCR3 expression partially decreased after cryopreservation, most assays relied on fresh PBMCs.

The libraries of TRB cDNA were constructed through 5' RACE using UMI labels. Reanalyzing the 5' RACE reads, TCRdb keeps one entry per CDR3 protein, without DNA. The sample table sets out around 140,000 distinct CDR3 sequences. The genes are TRBV5-5 and TRBJ1-2; the TCRdb call, TRBD1, lacks DNA for checking. The sample consisted of naive CXCR3+ CD8+ T cells from blood. Subset: CD45RO-CCR7+CD27+CD95- naive CD8+ T cells expressing CXCR3 (TNR3+). This clonotype was obtained from a human donor in good health. Some clones in this sample may be carry-over from other donors' samples. The CDR3 region is CASSFPGQGAPRVYGYTF.